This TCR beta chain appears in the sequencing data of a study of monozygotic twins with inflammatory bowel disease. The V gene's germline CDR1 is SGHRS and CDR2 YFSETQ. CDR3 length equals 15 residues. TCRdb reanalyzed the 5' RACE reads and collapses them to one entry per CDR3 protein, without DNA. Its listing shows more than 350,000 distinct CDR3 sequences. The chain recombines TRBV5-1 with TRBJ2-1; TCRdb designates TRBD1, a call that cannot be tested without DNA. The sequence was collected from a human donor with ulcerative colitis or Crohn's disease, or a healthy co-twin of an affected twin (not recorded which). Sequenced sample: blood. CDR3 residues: CASRRTGETYNEQFF.